This TCR beta chain was sequenced for a study of blood T cell repertoires in COVID-19. V was cut by 5 bases and J by 4 bases, with 11 bases left in between. The CDR3 consists of 13 residues. A Seattle source enrolled patients during active infection and followed them longitudinally. As handled by the study authors: Reference gene primer amplification gave estimated nucleated cell counts. Libraries were prepared by immunoSEQ multiplex PCR; TCRdb keeps only in-frame clonotypes and omits some of them. For V, J and clone size, that table is used; D and trimming come from the DNA. Counted here are 50,000 or so clones, roughly four fifths occurring once; the ten biggest clones make up around a tenth.

The gene calls are TRBV12-3 or TRBV12-4 and TRBJ1-1; D is undetermined. Material: peripheral blood. The receptor's source is an elderly man with COVID-19, enrolled during active disease. CDR3 residues: CASSPQAGTEAFF. In DNA form, the CDR3 reads TGTGCCAGCAGTCCGCAGGCCGGCACTGAAGCTTTCTTT.